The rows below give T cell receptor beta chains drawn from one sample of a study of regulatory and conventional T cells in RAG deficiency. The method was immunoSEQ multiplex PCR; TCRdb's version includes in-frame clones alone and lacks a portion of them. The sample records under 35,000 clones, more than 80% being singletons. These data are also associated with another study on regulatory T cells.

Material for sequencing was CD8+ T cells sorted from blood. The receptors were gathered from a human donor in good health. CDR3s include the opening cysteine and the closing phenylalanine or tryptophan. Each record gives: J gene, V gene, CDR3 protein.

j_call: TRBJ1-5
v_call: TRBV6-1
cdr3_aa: CASRTGGGNQPQHF

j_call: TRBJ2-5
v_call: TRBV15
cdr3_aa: CATSRDLGIQETQYF

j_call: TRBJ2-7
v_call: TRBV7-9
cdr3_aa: CASTSTGGRDEQYF

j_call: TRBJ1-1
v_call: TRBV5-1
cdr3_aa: CASSLVGQGWDTEAFF

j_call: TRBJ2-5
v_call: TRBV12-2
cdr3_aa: CASRLAQGVGQETQYF

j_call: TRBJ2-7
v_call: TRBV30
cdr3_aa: CAWSGGGTSPYEQYF

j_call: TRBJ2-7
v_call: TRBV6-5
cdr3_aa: CASSYFGGEQYF

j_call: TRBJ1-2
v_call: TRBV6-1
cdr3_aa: CASKILDRGYGYTF

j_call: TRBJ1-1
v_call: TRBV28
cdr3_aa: CASSLLSRGNTEAFF

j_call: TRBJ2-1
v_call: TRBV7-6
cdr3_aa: CASSLEAGGYNEQFF

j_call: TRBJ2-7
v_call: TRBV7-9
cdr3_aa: CASSLSTSLEQYF

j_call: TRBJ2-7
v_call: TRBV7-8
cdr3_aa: CASSSSLYEQYF

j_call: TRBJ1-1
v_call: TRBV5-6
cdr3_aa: CASSLVRRATEAFF

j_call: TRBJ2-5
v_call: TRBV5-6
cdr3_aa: CASRFTGGGLQETQYF

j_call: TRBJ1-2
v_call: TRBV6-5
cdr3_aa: CASSYSRDSVYGYTF

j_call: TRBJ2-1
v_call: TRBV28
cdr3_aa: CASKSLEITNEQFF

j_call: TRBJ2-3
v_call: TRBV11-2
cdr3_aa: CASRFYRDTQYF